This TCR beta chain derives from a study of naive and memory T cell subsets. Study outcomes and limitations: A clonotype means one alpha or beta sequence, not an alpha/beta pair. Especially in CD8 cells, naive repertoires contained a few larger clonotypes, possibly CD45RA-re-expressing memory cells.

Only a few counts were recorded for this clonotype. Its antigen is not identified. After CD4 positive bead selection, the CD4-negative fraction gave CD8 T cells. This CDR3 comprises 17 residues. V lost 0 bases and J 0 bases, leaving 14 bases between the germline ends. Looked up from germline, CDR1 is LGHNA and CDR2 is YSLEER. An equimolar mix of two oligonucleotides served as the beta constant-region primer for TRBC1 and TRBC2. Nested alpha and beta constant-region primers with the SP2 primer drove four PCR rounds on ligated cDNA. MiXCR, run by TCRdb on the UMI-ligation and nested PCR reads, gives a single entry per CDR3 protein. The profile shows about 99,000 distinct CDR3 sequences, roughly 15% of them singletons.

V gene TRBV4-3 combines with J gene TRBJ1-1; D unclear. The clonotype originates from a human donor in good health. Specimen: naive CD8+ T cells from blood. The CDR3 coding sequence is TGCGCCAGCAGCCAAGATCGGCGGGAGTCAATGAACACTGAAGCTTTCTTT. Amino acids: CASSQDRRESMNTEAFF.